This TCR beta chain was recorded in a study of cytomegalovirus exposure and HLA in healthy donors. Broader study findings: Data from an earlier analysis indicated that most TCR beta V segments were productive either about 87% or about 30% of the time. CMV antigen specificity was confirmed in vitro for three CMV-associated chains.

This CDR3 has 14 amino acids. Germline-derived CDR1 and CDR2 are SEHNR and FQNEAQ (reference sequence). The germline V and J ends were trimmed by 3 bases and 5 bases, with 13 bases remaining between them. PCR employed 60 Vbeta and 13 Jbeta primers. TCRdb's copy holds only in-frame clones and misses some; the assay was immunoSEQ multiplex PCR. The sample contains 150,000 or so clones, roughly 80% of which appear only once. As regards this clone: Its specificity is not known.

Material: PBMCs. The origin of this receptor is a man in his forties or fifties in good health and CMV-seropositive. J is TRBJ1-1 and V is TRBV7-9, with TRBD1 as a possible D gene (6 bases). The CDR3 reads CASSFPVGATEAFF. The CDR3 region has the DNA TGTGCCAGCAGCTTCCCCGTGGGGGCAACTGAAGCTTTCTTT.